This TCR beta chain derives from a study of long-term antiretroviral therapy in people with HIV. The CDR3 totals 14 residues. Germline V lookup: CDR1 SGHRS, CDR2 YFSETQ. The V segment lost 4 bases and the J segment 5 bases; nucleotides outside the gene matches: 2. This was the immunoSEQ v3.0 assay at survey level. Some clones are missing from TCRdb's copy, which holds only in-frame ones; the method was immunoSEQ multiplex PCR. The data hold roughly 24,000 clones, with 85% observed a single time. The chain has TRBV5-1 and TRBJ2-7; 14 positions match TRBD2. Material: unsorted PBMCs, obtained 4.8 years after starting antiretroviral therapy. The receptor comes from a man aged 35 to 55 with HIV. CDR3 protein: CASSMGLAGDEQYF. The CDR3 DNA follows: TGCGCCAGCAGCATGGGACTAGCGGGGGACGAGCAGTACTTC.